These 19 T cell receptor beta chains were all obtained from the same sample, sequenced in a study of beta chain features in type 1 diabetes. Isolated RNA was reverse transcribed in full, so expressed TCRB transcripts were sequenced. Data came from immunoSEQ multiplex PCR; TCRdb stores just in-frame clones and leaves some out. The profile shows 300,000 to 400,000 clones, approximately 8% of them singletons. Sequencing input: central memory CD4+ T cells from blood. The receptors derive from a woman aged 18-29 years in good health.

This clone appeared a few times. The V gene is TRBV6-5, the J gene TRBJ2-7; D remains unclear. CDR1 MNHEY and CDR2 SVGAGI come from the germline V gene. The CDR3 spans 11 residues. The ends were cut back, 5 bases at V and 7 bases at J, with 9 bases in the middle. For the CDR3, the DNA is TGTGCCAGCAGTATGGACCAGGAGCAGTACTTC. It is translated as CASSMDQEQYF.

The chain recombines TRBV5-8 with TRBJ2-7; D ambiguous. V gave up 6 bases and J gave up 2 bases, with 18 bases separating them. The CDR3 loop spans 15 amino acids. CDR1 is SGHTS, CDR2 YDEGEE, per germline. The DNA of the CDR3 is TGTGCCAGCACCCGCCCCGCCCACAGACCCTACGAGCAGTACTTC. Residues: CASTRPAHRPYEQYF.

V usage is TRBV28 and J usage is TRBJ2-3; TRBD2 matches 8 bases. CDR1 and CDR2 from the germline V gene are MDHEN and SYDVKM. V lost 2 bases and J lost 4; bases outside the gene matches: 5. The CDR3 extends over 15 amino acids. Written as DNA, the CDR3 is TGTGCCAGCAGTTTACCGGGAGGGCCCTCAGATACGCAGTATTTT. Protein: CASSLPGGPSDTQYF.

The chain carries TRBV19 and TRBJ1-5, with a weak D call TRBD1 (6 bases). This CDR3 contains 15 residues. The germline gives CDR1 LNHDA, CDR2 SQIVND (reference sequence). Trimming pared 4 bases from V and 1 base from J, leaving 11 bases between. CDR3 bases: TGTGCCAGTAGTAGCCAACAGGGCAGCAATCAGCCCCAGCATTTT. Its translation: CASSSQQGSNQPQHF.

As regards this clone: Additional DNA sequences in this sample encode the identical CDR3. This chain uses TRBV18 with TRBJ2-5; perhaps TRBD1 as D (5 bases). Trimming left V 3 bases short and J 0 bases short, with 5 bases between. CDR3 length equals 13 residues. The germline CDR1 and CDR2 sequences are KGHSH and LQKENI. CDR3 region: CASSPGHQETQYF. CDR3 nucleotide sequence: TGTGCCAGCTCACCGGGGCACCAAGAGACCCAGTACTTC.

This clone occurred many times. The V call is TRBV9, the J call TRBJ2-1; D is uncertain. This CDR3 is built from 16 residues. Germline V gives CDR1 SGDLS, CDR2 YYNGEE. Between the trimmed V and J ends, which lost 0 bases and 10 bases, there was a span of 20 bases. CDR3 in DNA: TGTGCCAGCAGCGTAGGATCCAGAAGGGTGTTACGGGAGCAGTTCTTC. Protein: CASSVGSRRVLREQFF. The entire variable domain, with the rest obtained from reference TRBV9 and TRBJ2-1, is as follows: DSGVTQTPKHLITATGQRVTLRCSPRSGDLSVYWYQQSLDQGLQFLIQYYNGEERAKGNILERFSAQQFPDLHSELNLSSLELGDSALYFCASSVGSRRVLREQFFGPGTRLTVL.

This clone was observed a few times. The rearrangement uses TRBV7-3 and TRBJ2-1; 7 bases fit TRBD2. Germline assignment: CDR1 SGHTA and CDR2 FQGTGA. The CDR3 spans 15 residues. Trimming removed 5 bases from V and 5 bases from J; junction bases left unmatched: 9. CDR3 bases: TGTGCCAGCAGCCCCGGACTAGTGGTAAACAATGAGCAGTTCTTC. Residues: CASSPGLVVNNEQFF.

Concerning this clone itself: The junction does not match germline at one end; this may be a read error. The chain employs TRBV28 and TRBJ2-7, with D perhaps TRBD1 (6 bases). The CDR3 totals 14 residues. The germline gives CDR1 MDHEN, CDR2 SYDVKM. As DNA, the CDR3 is TGTGCCAGCAGTTTAGGAGGACAGCTCTACGAGCAGTGCTTC. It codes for CASSLGGQLYEQCF.

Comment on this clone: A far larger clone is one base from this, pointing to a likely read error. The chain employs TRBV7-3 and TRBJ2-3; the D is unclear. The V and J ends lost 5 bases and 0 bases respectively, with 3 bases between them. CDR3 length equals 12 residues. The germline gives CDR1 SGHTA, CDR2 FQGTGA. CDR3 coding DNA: TGTGCCAGCAGCGATAGCACAGATACGCAGTATTTT. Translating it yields CASSDSTDTQYF.

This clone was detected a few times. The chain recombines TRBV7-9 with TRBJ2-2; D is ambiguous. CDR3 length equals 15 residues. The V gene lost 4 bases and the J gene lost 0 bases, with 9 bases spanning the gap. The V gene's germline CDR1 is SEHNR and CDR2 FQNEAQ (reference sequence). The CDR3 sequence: CASSSTASNTGELFF. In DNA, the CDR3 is TGTGCCAGCAGCTCCACCGCCTCGAACACCGGGGAGCTGTTTTTT.

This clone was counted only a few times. The CDR3 loop reads CASSLATDAGDTQYF. CDR3 nucleotide sequence: TGTGCCAGCAGCTTAGCGACCGATGCCGGAGATACGCAGTATTTT. The V and J genes are TRBV7-2 and TRBJ2-3, with D unresolved. Germline-derived CDR1 and CDR2 are SGHTA and FQGNSA. V lost 0 bases to trimming and J lost 5 bases, with 12 bases between them. This CDR3 contains 15 residues.

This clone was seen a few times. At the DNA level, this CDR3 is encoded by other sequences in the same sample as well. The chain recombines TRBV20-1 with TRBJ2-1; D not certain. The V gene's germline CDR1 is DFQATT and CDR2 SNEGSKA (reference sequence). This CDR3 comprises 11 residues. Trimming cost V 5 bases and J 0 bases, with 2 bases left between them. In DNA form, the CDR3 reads TGCAGTGCTCGCTCCTACAATGAGCAGTTCTTC. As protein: CSARSYNEQFF.

The CDR3 loop reads CASSHRGQSGPDTQYF. CDR3 nucleotide sequence: TGTGCCAGCAGCCATAGGGGGCAGTCGGGCCCAGATACGCAGTATTTT. The V call is TRBV28, the J call TRBJ2-3; TRBD1 matches at 7 bases. V shed 6 bases and J 4 bases; nucleotides not matched to a gene: 13. Germline-derived CDR1 and CDR2 are MDHEN and SYDVKM. This CDR3 contains 16 residues.

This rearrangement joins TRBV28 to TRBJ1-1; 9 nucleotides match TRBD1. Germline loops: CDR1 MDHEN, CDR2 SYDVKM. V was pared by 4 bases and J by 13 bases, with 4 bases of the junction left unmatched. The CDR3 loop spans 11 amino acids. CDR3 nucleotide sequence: TGTGCCAGCAGTTCAGGGACAGGGTTTTTCTTT. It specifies CASSSGTGFFF.

The CDR3 sequence: CASTISGRAWGTGELFF. The CDR3, as DNA: TGTGCCAGCACGATTAGCGGGAGGGCCTGGGGCACCGGGGAGCTGTTTTTT. The V and J genes are TRBV2 and TRBJ2-2; 11 nucleotides line up with TRBD2. With 7 bases clipped from V and 4 bases from J, the junction kept 11 bases outside the gene matches. CDR3 size: 17 residues. Germline V lookup: CDR1 SNHLY, CDR2 FYNNEI.

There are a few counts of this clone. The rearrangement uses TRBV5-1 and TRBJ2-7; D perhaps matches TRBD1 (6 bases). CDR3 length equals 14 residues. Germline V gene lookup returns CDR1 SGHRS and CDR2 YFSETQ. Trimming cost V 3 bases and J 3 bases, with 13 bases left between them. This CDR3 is CASSSTQQGYEQYF. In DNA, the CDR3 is TGCGCCAGCAGCTCAACCCAACAGGGCTACGAGCAGTACTTC. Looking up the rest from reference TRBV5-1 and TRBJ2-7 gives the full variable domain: KAGVTQTPRYLIKTRGQQVTLSCSPISGHRSVSWYQQTPGQGLQFLFEYFSETQRNKGNFPGRFSGRQFSNSRSEMNVSTLELGDSALYLCASSSTQQGYEQYFGPGTRLTVT.

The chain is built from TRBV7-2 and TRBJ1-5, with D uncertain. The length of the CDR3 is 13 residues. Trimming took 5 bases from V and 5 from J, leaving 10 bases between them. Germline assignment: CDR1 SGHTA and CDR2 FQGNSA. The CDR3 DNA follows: TGTGCCAGCAGCCTACCCGGTGATCAGCCCCAGCATTTT. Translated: CASSLPGDQPQHF.

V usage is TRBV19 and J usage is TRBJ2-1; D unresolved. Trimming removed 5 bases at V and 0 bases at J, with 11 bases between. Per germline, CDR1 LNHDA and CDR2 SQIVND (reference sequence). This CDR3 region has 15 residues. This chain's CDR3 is CASSEFSNSYNEQFF. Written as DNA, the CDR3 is TGTGCCAGTAGTGAATTTAGCAACTCCTACAATGAGCAGTTCTTC.

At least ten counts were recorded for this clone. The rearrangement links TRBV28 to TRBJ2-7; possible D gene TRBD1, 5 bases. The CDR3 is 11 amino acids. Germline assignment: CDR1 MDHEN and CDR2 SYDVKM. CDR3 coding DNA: TGTACGGCAGGGAACTTCTACGAGCAGTACTTC. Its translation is CTAGNFYEQYF.